Listed below are T cell receptor beta chains from one sample, sequenced in a study of glioma-infiltrating T cells. Each CDR3 protein is one row after TCRdb ran MiXCR on the multiplex PCR reads. The sample yields about 380,000 distinct CDR3 sequences, about 40% seen once. Input material: glioma tissue, nonneoplastic brain tissue, or PBMCs (not recorded which). The receptors derive from a human donor with low-grade glioma or glioblastoma, undergoing nonglioma brain surgery, or in good health (not recorded which). CDR3s include the opening cysteine and the closing phenylalanine or tryptophan. A D gene is named only where the DNA matches it firmly. Where a row states a size, it is once, few, many or the class of an expanded clone; other rows omit it.

TRBV12-3/TRBV12-4	-	few	TRBJ1-1	TGTGCCAGCATTAGGGTGAACACTGAAGCTTTCTTT	CASIRVNTEAFF
TRBV7-2	-	few	TRBJ2-3	TGTGCCAGCAGCCCCAGTCTAGCTCTAAGCACAGATACGCAGTATTTT	CASSPSLALSTDTQYF
TRBV28	TRBD2	many	TRBJ2-1	TGTGCCAGCAGTCCATGGCGCGGGGGTAAAGCCTACAATGAGCAGTTCTTC	CASSPWRGGKAYNEQFF
TRBV4-1	-	few	TRBJ2-7	TGCGCCAGCAGCCAAGAGAATTCAAGGTCCTACGAGCAGTACTTC	CASSQENSRSYEQYF
TRBV25-1	TRBD2	-	TRBJ2-7	TGTGCCAGCGCCCAAATGCAAGCGGGAGCATTCGTGTACGAGCAGTACTTC	CASAQMQAGAFVYEQYF
TRBV20-1	TRBD2	few	TRBJ2-2	TGCAGTGCTAGAGACCCCACCGGGGGAGGGGTCGCCGGGGAGCTGTTTTTT	CSARDPTGGGVAGELFF
TRBV20-1	TRBD1	many	TRBJ2-5	TGCAGTGCCTTACAGGGGTCAGGATCCCAGTACTTC	CSALQGSGSQYF
TRBV28	TRBD2	many	TRBJ2-7	TGTGCCAGCAGGGTATCACTAGCGGGAGTTTACGAGCAGTACTTC	CASRVSLAGVYEQYF
TRBV20-1	TRBD1	-	TRBJ2-3	TGCAGTGCTAGAGATCTCTGGGGGACAGGGGCCCTAGGGACAGATACGCAGTATTTT	CSARDLWGTGALGTDTQYF
TRBV6-2/TRBV6-3	-	once	TRBJ1-1	TGTGCCAGCAGTTACTCGGACAGTCGCGCTGAAGCTTTCTTT	CASSYSDSRAEAFF
TRBV6-6	-	many	TRBJ1-1	TGTGCCAGCAGTTACCAACCGAAACTGAACACTGAAGCTTTCTTT	CASSYQPKLNTEAFF
TRBV20-1	-	many	TRBJ2-3	TGCAGTGCTAGACCACTAGCTCCCTCGACAGATACGCAGTATTTT	CSARPLAPSTDTQYF
TRBV6-2/TRBV6-3	TRBD1	many	TRBJ1-1	TGTGCCAGCAGCCCCGAGGGGGCAGGGAACACTGAAGCTTTCTTT	CASSPEGAGNTEAFF
TRBV7-2	-	many	TRBJ2-1	TGTGCCAGCAGCTTAGATGAAGCGGAGCAGTTCTTC	CASSLDEAEQFF
TRBV5-1	-	few	TRBJ1-1	TGCGCCAGCAGCTTGATGGGTAGCGCTGAAGCTTTCTTT	CASSLMGSAEAFF
TRBV25-1	-	many	TRBJ1-1	TGTGCCAGCAGTTCAACGTTGGGGGAGGAGGGGACTGAAGCTTTCTTT	CASSSTLGEEGTEAFF
TRBV6-1	TRBD2	many	TRBJ2-3	TGTGCCAGCGGAGCGGGAGGGTCAGATACGCAGTATTTT	CASGAGGSDTQYF
TRBV28	TRBD2	few	TRBJ2-1	TGTGCCAGCAGGGGTCTAGCGGGAGCCTCCTACAATGAGCAGTTCTTC	CASRGLAGASYNEQFF
TRBV25-1	-	few	TRBJ1-1	TGTGCCAGCAGTGCCCATGGGGGGCCAACTGAAGCTTTCTTT	CASSAHGGPTEAFF
TRBV6-1	-	many	TRBJ2-3	TGTGCCACCCTTCTGACAGCCACAGATACGCAGTATTTT	CATLLTATDTQYF
TRBV7-9	TRBD1	-	TRBJ2-1	TGTGCCAGCCAAAGACAGGGGTTCTACAATGAGCAGTTCTTC	CASQRQGFYNEQFF
TRBV3-1	-	few	TRBJ2-5	TGTGCCAGCAGCCAAGTCCCCGAAGGGACCCAGTACTTC	CASSQVPEGTQYF
TRBV27	-	-	TRBJ1-1	TGTGCCAGCAGCGCGGGGGGGTCTTGGAACACTGAAGCTTTCTTT	CASSAGGSWNTEAFF
TRBV15	-	large	TRBJ1-1	TGTGCCACCAGCAGAGGTGTGGCTGAAGCTTTCTTT	CATSRGVAEAFF
TRBV6-1	-	-	TRBJ2-1	TGTGCCAGCATCCCCGGCGGACCCTACAATGAGCAGTTCTTC	CASIPGGPYNEQFF
TRBV2	-	-	TRBJ2-3	TGTGCCAGCAGTGAAGTGCGGCCCACAGATACGCAGTATTTT	CASSEVRPTDTQYF
TRBV9	TRBD2	-	TRBJ2-2	TGTGCCAGCAGCGTCCGGACTAGCGGAAACACCGGGGAGCTGTTTTTT	CASSVRTSGNTGELFF
TRBV4-1	-	-	TRBJ2-7	TGCGCCAGCAGCCAAGAGTCCTCGCGTTACTACGAGCAGTACTTC	CASSQESSRYYEQYF
TRBV7-2	TRBD2	-	TRBJ2-7	TGTGCCAGCAGCTCCGGGACTAGCGGGAGTCGCGAGCAGTACTTC	CASSSGTSGSREQYF
TRBV6-6	TRBD2	-	TRBJ2-3	TGTGCCAGCAGTTACGCACTAGCGGAGATCACAGATACGCAGTATTTT	CASSYALAEITDTQYF
TRBV6-1	TRBD2	few	TRBJ2-7	TGTGCCAGCAACCTAGCGGGAAGGGGGGTCTACGAGCAGTACTTC	CASNLAGRGVYEQYF
TRBV6-5	TRBD2	many	TRBJ2-1	TGTGCCAGCAGTACTGGACTAGCGGGTTACAATGAGCAGTTCTTC	CASSTGLAGYNEQFF
TRBV6-2/TRBV6-3	TRBD2	once	TRBJ2-5	TGTGCCAGCGGGAGGGCCGGCGGGGAGACCCAGTACTTC	CASGRAGGETQYF
TRBV11-2	-	-	TRBJ2-1	TGTGCCAGCAGCCCTACCGGGACCACGAGGAATGAGCAGTTCTTC	CASSPTGTTRNEQFF
TRBV6-2/TRBV6-3	TRBD2	-	TRBJ2-1	TGTGCCAGCAGACTCCCTAGCGGGAGGTCCATCAATGAGCAGTTCTTC	CASRLPSGRSINEQFF
TRBV7-2	TRBD2	few	TRBJ2-1	TGTGCCAGCAGCCCCCGACTAGCGGATAACAATGAGCAGTTCTTC	CASSPRLADNNEQFF
TRBV7-3	TRBD2	-	TRBJ2-3	TGTGCCAGCAGCCATAATAGCGGGAGTGGAGATACGCAGTATTTT	CASSHNSGSGDTQYF
TRBV12-3/TRBV12-4	-	few	TRBJ1-1	TGTGCCAGCAGTTCCAGGGGAGACGGTGAAGCTTTCTTT	CASSSRGDGEAFF
TRBV28	-	many	TRBJ1-5	TGTGCCAGCAGTTTGAGGTTGGGTCAGCCCCAGCATTTT	CASSLRLGQPQHF
TRBV6-1	TRBD1	-	TRBJ2-7	TGTGCCAGCAGCCGACTGGGGACAGGGGCCTACGAGCAGTACTTC	CASSRLGTGAYEQYF
TRBV28	-	few	TRBJ2-7	TGTGCCAGCAGTTTTTTTCCCAGGGTGGGGGTTACCTACGAGCAGTACTTC	CASSFFPRVGVTYEQYF
TRBV7-2	TRBD1	-	TRBJ2-7	TGTGCCAGTAGCCCCGCCGGGACAGGGAGCCACGAGCAGTACTTC	CASSPAGTGSHEQYF
TRBV28	-	-	TRBJ2-7	TGTGCCAGCAGTACCCCGACAGTCTCCTACGAGCAGTACTTC	CASSTPTVSYEQYF
TRBV7-9	-	-	TRBJ1-3	TGTGCCAGCAGCTTTCGGGGCGGCGGCACCATATATTTT	CASSFRGGGTIYF
TRBV14	TRBD1	few	TRBJ2-1	TGTGCCAGCAGCCAAGCGTACAGGGGAACTGAGCAGTTCTTC	CASSQAYRGTEQFF
TRBV11-1	-	-	TRBJ2-1	TGTGCCAGCAGCTTGTATACCAGCTCCTACAATGAGCAGTTCTTC	CASSLYTSSYNEQFF
TRBV12-3/TRBV12-4	TRBD2	few	TRBJ2-1	TGTGCCAGCAGTTTAGACGGCTTATCGGGAGGGAACAATGAGCAGTTCTTC	CASSLDGLSGGNNEQFF
TRBV27	-	many	TRBJ1-1	TGTGCCAGCAGTTTATACCCAGGGCTAGGAACTGAAGCTTTCTTT	CASSLYPGLGTEAFF
TRBV28	TRBD2	many	TRBJ2-1	TGTGCCAGTCTCAAGGGACTAGCTGTGAATGAGCAGTTCTTC	CASLKGLAVNEQFF
TRBV7-6	-	-	TRBJ2-7	TGTGCCAGCAGCTTAGGGGTTGGCGGGATGGATTGGGATGAGCAGTACTTC	CASSLGVGGMDWDEQYF
TRBV18	TRBD2	-	TRBJ2-7	TGTGCCAGCTCACCGACGGGGACTAGCGGGCCCTACGAGCAGTACTTC	CASSPTGTSGPYEQYF
TRBV7-9	-	few	TRBJ2-7	TGTGCCAGCAGAGGGGACGGCTACGAGCAGTACTTC	CASRGDGYEQYF
TRBV28	-	many	TRBJ2-7	TGTGCCAGCAGTTTATCATCTCCTACGAATGCGTACTTC	CASSLSSPTNAYF
TRBV20-1	TRBD2	-	TRBJ2-4	TGCAGTGCTAGACAGGGACTAGCGAATCTAGCCAAAAACATTCAGTACTTC	CSARQGLANLAKNIQYF
TRBV5-4	TRBD1	-	TRBJ2-1	TGTGCCAGCAGCTTGGCCGGGACAGGCCTTTTCGATGAGCAGTTCTTC	CASSLAGTGLFDEQFF
TRBV18	TRBD1	-	TRBJ1-1	TGTGCCAGCTCACCAATCGACAGGGTGTATGCTACGAACACTGAAGCTTTCTTT	CASSPIDRVYATNTEAFF
TRBV28	-	-	TRBJ1-6	TGTGCCAGCGGAAGACAGGAGTCACCCCTCCACTTT	CASGRQESPLHF